This T cell receptor (beta chain) comes out of a study of cytomegalovirus exposure and HLA in healthy donors. Details on this clone: Its cognate antigen is unknown.

Donors in the study were healthy people who gave bone marrow. Germline loops: CDR1 SEHNR, CDR2 FQNEAQ (reference sequence). The V and J ends lost 9 bases and 3 bases respectively, with 11 bases between them. The CDR3 extends over 12 amino acids. With 60 Vbeta and 13 Jbeta primers, the PCR was carried out. The table came from immunoSEQ multiplex PCR; TCRdb's copy has only in-frame clones and leaves some out. The sample has around 97,000 clones; roughly four fifths are singletons. Findings and limits, study-wide: Highest at DRB1 and lowest at HLA-C, TCR association rates differed among HLA loci in a later analysis. Accurate prediction of most subjects' HLA-A and HLA-B alleles from TCR beta sequences was reported. TCR beta chains numbering about 160 were designated cytomegalovirus-associated.

What was sequenced was PBMCs. The J gene is TRBJ1-1, the V gene TRBV7-9, with D unclear. The receptor was isolated from a middle-aged man in good health and CMV-seropositive. Here the CDR3 reads CASTSWHTEAFF. In nucleotides, the CDR3 is TGTGCCAGTACCTCGTGGCACACTGAAGCTTTCTTT.